This T cell receptor (beta chain) comes out of a study of blood T cell repertoires in COVID-19. For the study at large: There were acute and convalescent COVID-19 samples, and they came from the United States, Italy and Spain. T cells, B-cell-depleted T cells, or PBMCs provided the cDNA or gDNA that served as material.

The CDR3 runs 15 residues. With 1 base removed from V and 13 bases from J, the gap between germline ends came to 17 bases. Germline CDR1 LGHDT, CDR2 YNNKEL (reference sequence). Authors' methods: Reference gene primer amplification gave estimated nucleated cell counts. Method: immunoSEQ multiplex PCR; TCRdb's copy keeps in-frame clones and lacks some. V and J calls and clone size come straight from that table; D and trimming were deduced from the DNA. This table has a few hundred thousand clones, 84% appearing once. Sequenced input: peripheral blood. This receptor was identified in a middle-aged woman who had recovered from COVID-19. The V and J genes are TRBV3-1 (or the pseudogene TRBV3-2) and TRBJ1-6, with D tentatively TRBD1 (5 bases). Here the CDR3 reads CASSQVVTGVSPLHF. In DNA, the CDR3 is TGTGCCAGCAGCCAAGTTGTCACAGGAGTATCCCCCCTCCACTTT.